The next 27 T cell receptor beta chains were all read from a single sample in a study of cytomegalovirus exposure and HLA in healthy donors. 13 Jbeta primers and 60 Vbeta primers were used for the PCR. Libraries were prepared by immunoSEQ multiplex PCR; TCRdb keeps only in-frame clonotypes and omits some of them. The sample records 190,000 or so clones, more than 80% being singletons. Sequenced sample: PBMCs. The receptors come from a boy aged 5 to 17 in good health and CMV-seronegative.

The rearrangement joins TRBV15 to TRBJ2-1; possibly TRBD2 for D (5 bases). CDR1 and CDR2 from the germline V gene are LNHNV and YYDKDF (reference sequence). V lost 0 bases and J lost 6, with 18 bases in between. CDR3 length: 17 amino acids. Here the CDR3 DNA reads TGTGCCACCAGCAGAGATAAGGGCCGAACTAGATCCAATGAGCAGTTCTTC. Its translation: CATSRDKGRTRSNEQFF.

Concerning this clone itself: At the DNA level, this CDR3 is encoded by other sequences in the same sample as well. The chain has TRBV27 and TRBJ2-7, with 11 bases lining up with TRBD1. The CDR3 consists of 14 residues. V shed 5 bases, J shed 3 bases, and the junction held 3 bases outside the gene matches. Germline V gene data show CDR1 as MNHEY and CDR2 as SMNVEV (reference sequence). The CDR3 reads CASSPGTGGYEQYF. The DNA for the CDR3 is TGTGCCAGCAGTCCCGGGACAGGGGGCTACGAGCAGTACTTC.

This clone was recorded a few times. The rearrangement uses TRBV19 and TRBJ2-7; D might be TRBD1 (5 bases). The germline gives CDR1 LNHDA, CDR2 SQIVND (reference sequence). V was shortened by 9 bases and J by 0 bases, with 15 bases between the two germline ends. CDR3 length: 14 residues. CDR3 loop: CASKDSSSSYEQYF. In DNA form, the CDR3 reads TGTGCCAGCAAAGACAGTTCGAGCTCCTACGAGCAGTACTTC.

CDR3 amino acids: CASSQVAGGSDTQYF. CDR3 sequence (DNA): TGCGCCAGCAGCCAAGTAGCGGGGGGGTCGGATACGCAGTATTTT. The chain employs TRBV4-1 and TRBJ2-3; 11 bases line up with TRBD2. The CDR3 has 15 amino acids. The V gene's germline CDR1 is MGHRA and CDR2 YSYEKL. V gave up 1 base and J gave up 6 bases; unmatched junction bases: 3.

The chain has TRBV19 and TRBJ1-1; perhaps TRBD1 as D (6 bases). CDR3 length equals 11 residues. Between the trimmed V and J ends, which lost 1 base and 14 bases, there was a span of 11 bases. CDR1 is LNHDA, CDR2 SQIVND, per germline (reference sequence). The CDR3 protein is CASSIGKQGFF. The CDR3 DNA sequence: TGTGCCAGTAGTATAGGCAAACAGGGCTTCTTT.

The chain combines TRBV25-1 with TRBJ1-1, with no clear D. Trimming took off 2 bases at V and 7 bases at J, with 8 bases between the two ends. The CDR3 runs 12 residues. Germline CDR1 and CDR2: MGHDK and SYGVNS. This CDR3 is CASSEPNREAFF. CDR3 DNA sequence: TGTGCCAGCAGTGAACCTAACCGTGAAGCTTTCTTT.

V gene TRBV5-1 combines with J gene TRBJ1-1; 8 bases agree with TRBD1. The ends lost 3 bases at V and 0 bases at J; junction bases unmatched: 7. CDR3 length: 16 residues. The germline V gene has CDR1 SGHRS and CDR2 YFSETQ. In nucleotides, the CDR3 is TGCGCCAGCAGCTCCAGGACAGGGATCATGAACACTGAAGCTTTCTTT. This codes for CASSSRTGIMNTEAFF. The complete variable domain, with remaining parts taken from reference TRBV5-1 and TRBJ1-1, reads KAGVTQTPRYLIKTRGQQVTLSCSPISGHRSVSWYQQTPGQGLQFLFEYFSETQRNKGNFPGRFSGRQFSNSRSEMNVSTLELGDSALYLCASSSRTGIMNTEAFFGQGTRLTVV.

This clone has more than one count but fewer than ten. The chain has TRBV25-1 and TRBJ1-4; 7 bases line up with TRBD1. The germline V gene has CDR1 MGHDK and CDR2 SYGVNS. The CDR3 contains 15 residues. After removal of 4 bases from V and 8 bases from J, the junction contained 10 bases not matched to a gene. The CDR3 sequence is CASSAYDRVREKLFF. For the CDR3, the DNA is TGTGCCAGCAGTGCCTACGACAGGGTTAGGGAAAAACTGTTTTTT.

The chain combines TRBV11-2 with TRBJ1-6; D may be TRBD1 (6 bases). The germline V and J ends were trimmed by 4 bases and 0 bases, with 10 bases remaining between them. The germline V gene has CDR1 SGHAT and CDR2 FQNNGV. The CDR3 extends over 16 amino acids. The CDR3 loop reads CASSSRGSSYNSPLHF. Here the CDR3 DNA reads TGTGCCAGCAGCTCAAGGGGGAGCTCCTATAATTCACCCCTCCACTTT.

V and J are TRBV19 and TRBJ1-2, with 9 bases that match TRBD1. Per germline, CDR1 LNHDA and CDR2 SQIVND (reference sequence). CDR3 size: 17 residues. The trim removed 3 bases at V and 3 bases at J, leaving 11 bases unmatched. The CDR3 sequence is CASSIFGTGRFDYGYTF. The CDR3 DNA is TGTGCCAGTAGTATCTTTGGGACAGGGAGATTTGACTATGGCTACACCTTC.

This clone was counted only a few times. This chain connects TRBV6-1 to TRBJ1-6; D uncertain. Trimming left V 7 bases short and J 5 bases short, with 6 bases between. CDR3 size: 12 residues. The V gene's germline CDR1 is MNHNS and CDR2 SASEGT. CDR3 protein: CASMSDNSPLHF. The CDR3 DNA reads TGTGCCAGCATGTCAGATAATTCACCCCTCCACTTT.

This clone was counted only a few times. The chain couples TRBV7-8 to TRBJ2-1, with 15 bases fitting TRBD2. Germline CDR1 reads SGHVS; CDR2 reads FQNEAQ. The CDR3 sequence is 15 residues long. With V trimmed by 5 bases and J by 6 bases, 2 bases remained unmatched. CDR3 in amino acids: CASSGGLAGGNEQFF. CDR3 DNA sequence: TGTGCCAGCAGCGGGGGACTAGCGGGGGGCAATGAGCAGTTCTTC.

The chain links TRBV18 to TRBJ2-4; D might be TRBD1 (6 bases). The germline CDR1 and CDR2 sequences are KGHSH and LQKENI. The CDR3 is 14 residues long. The V end lost 6 bases, the J end lost 1 base, and 10 bases lay between the germline ends. CDR3 sequence reads: CASSRDRAKNIQYF. DNA of the CDR3: TGTGCCAGCTCCCGCGACAGGGCCAAAAACATTCAGTACTTC. Looking up the rest from reference TRBV18 and TRBJ2-4 gives the full variable domain: NAGVMQNPRHLVRRRGQEARLRCSPMKGHSHVYWYRQLPEEGLKFMVYLQKENIIDESGMPKERFSAEFPKEGPSILRIQQVVRGDSAAYFCASSRDRAKNIQYFGAGTRLSVL.

The rearrangement links TRBV19 to TRBJ2-7; a possible D gene is TRBD2 (6 bases). Trimming left V 7 bases short and J 7 bases short, with 14 bases between. Looked up from germline, CDR1 is LNHDA and CDR2 is SQIVND (reference sequence). This CDR3 contains 12 residues. The CDR3 spells CASKTPGREQYF. The CDR3 region has the DNA TGTGCCAGTAAAACGCCGGGGAGGGAGCAGTACTTC.

This chain joins TRBV18 and TRBJ2-2; a possible D gene is TRBD1 (6 bases). This CDR3 has 16 amino acids. Germline CDR1 and CDR2: KGHSH and LQKENI. The germline V and J ends were trimmed by 5 bases and 2 bases, with 15 bases remaining between them. CDR3 DNA: TGTGCCAGCTCAGGACTTACAGGGTCTAACACCGGGGAGCTGTTTTTT. Protein: CASSGLTGSNTGELFF.

The rearrangement uses TRBV30 and TRBJ1-1; D gene uncertain. This CDR3 region has 17 residues. The V gene's germline CDR1 is GTSNPN and CDR2 SVGIG (reference sequence). Trimming left V 0 bases short and J 6 bases short, with 23 bases between. CDR3 nucleotide sequence: TGTGCCTGGAGTGTTTGGAGGATAGACCGAATGATTCCTGAAGCTTTCTTT. It codes for CAWSVWRIDRMIPEAFF. The variable domain in full, with the rest retrieved from reference TRBV30 and TRBJ1-1, is SQTIHQWPATLVQPVGSPLSLECTVEGTSNPNLYWYRQAAGRGLQLLFYSVGIGQISSEVPQNLSASRPQDRQFILSSKKLLLSDSGFYLCAWSVWRIDRMIPEAFFGQGTRLTVV.

The rearrangement joins TRBV15 to TRBJ1-3, with unresolved D. The V end lost 7 bases, the J end lost 1 base, and 17 bases lay between the germline ends. The CDR3 contains 16 residues. Germline V lookup: CDR1 LNHNV, CDR2 YYDKDF (reference sequence). The CDR3 region is CATTRGERPSGNTIYF. The DNA of the CDR3 is TGTGCCACCACCCGGGGTGAGCGCCCGTCTGGAAACACCATATATTTT.

This clone showed up just a few times. The chain joins TRBV12-1 to TRBJ1-2; the listed D gene, TRBD1, was not tested against the DNA. TRBV12-1 corresponds to a pseudogene. The CDR3 runs 16 residues. DNA for the CDR3: TGTGCCAGCAGCGCCAAGAACTTGGACAGCAAATATGGCTACACCTTC. Translation gives CASSAKNLDSKYGYTF.

V is TRBV6-5 and J is TRBJ1-6, with TRBD1 matching over 7 bases. Per the germline V gene, CDR1 is MNHEY and CDR2 is SVGAGI. The CDR3 runs to 15 residues. V gave up 5 bases and J gave up 9 bases; unmatched junction bases: 10. The CDR3 nucleotides read TGTGCCAGCAGTGCTTCAGACAGGGTGGGTTCACCCCTCCACTTT. The encoded protein is CASSASDRVGSPLHF.

The chain uses TRBV6-5 and TRBJ2-2; maybe TRBD1 (6 bases). The germline V and J ends were trimmed by 7 bases and 1 base, with 10 bases remaining between them. The CDR3 is 14 residues long. Germline V lookup: CDR1 MNHEY, CDR2 SVGAGI. The CDR3 DNA is TGTGCCAGCACACAGGGTTGGAACACCGGGGAGCTGTTTTTT. Protein: CASTQGWNTGELFF.

The count of this clone is one. A read error may explain this, as a much larger clone is one base away. The V gene is TRBV6-6, the J gene TRBJ2-7; tentative D call: TRBD2 (6 bases). Trimming stripped 6 bases from V and 3 bases from J, with 9 bases between. The CDR3 totals 12 residues. Germline CDR1 MNHNY, CDR2 SVGAGI (reference sequence). The CDR3 bases are TGTGCCAGCAGCCCGGAGGGCTACGAGCAGTACTTC. Its translation is CASSPEGYEQYF.

This rearrangement joins TRBV7-6 to TRBJ1-1; 7 bases line up with TRBD1. CDR3 size: 16 residues. V trimming: 5 bases; J trimming: 1 base; junction bases outside the gene matches: 10. Germline V gene sequence: CDR1 SGHVS, CDR2 FNYEAQ. The CDR3 nucleotides read TGTGCCAGCAGCCTCTACTTGGGACAGAGGAACACTGAAGCTTTCTTT. Its protein is CASSLYLGQRNTEAFF.

The chain uses TRBV29-1 and TRBJ2-7; 11 positions match TRBD2. Trimming at V came to 7 bases and at J to 0 bases, leaving 2 bases not matched to a gene. Germline V CDR1 and CDR2: SQVTM, ANQGSEA. CDR3 length equals 13 residues. CDR3 coding DNA: TGCAGCGCCGGGACTAGCGGCTCCTACGAGCAGTACTTC. Protein product: CSAGTSGSYEQYF.

This chain uses TRBV7-6 with TRBJ2-5, with D maybe TRBD1 (7 bases). The germline V and J ends were trimmed by 5 bases and 9 bases, with 19 bases remaining between them. The CDR3 has 14 residues. The germline V gene has CDR1 SGHVS and CDR2 FNYEAQ. The CDR3 DNA is TGTGCCAGCAGCCCCAGACAGGGACTGGTGTCCCAGTACTTC. Protein: CASSPRQGLVSQYF.

About this clone: Other DNA sequences from this sample encode an identical CDR3 as well. This chain uses TRBV9 with TRBJ2-3; tentative D call: TRBD2 (5 bases). Trimming removed 0 bases at V and 0 bases at J, with 5 bases between. The CDR3 length is 14 residues. The V gene's germline CDR1 is SGDLS and CDR2 YYNGEE. CDR3 sequence (DNA): TGTGCCAGCAGCGTAGGAGGGAGCACAGATACGCAGTATTTT. It translates to CASSVGGSTDTQYF.

The V call is TRBV4-2, the J call TRBJ2-3; D gene ambiguous. CDR1 LGHNA and CDR2 YNFKEQ come from the germline V gene. The length of the CDR3 is 15 residues. The V gene lost 0 bases and the J gene lost 0 bases, with 7 bases spanning the gap. This chain's CDR3 is CASSQDVTSTDTQYF. The DNA of the CDR3 is TGTGCCAGCAGCCAAGATGTAACTAGCACAGATACGCAGTATTTT.

This chain uses TRBV30 with TRBJ1-2; 7 bases align to TRBD1. V lost 5 bases, J lost 3 bases, and 6 bases stayed unmatched. The germline V gene encodes CDR1 GTSNPN and CDR2 SVGIG (reference sequence). The CDR3 extends over 13 amino acids. CDR3 coding DNA: TGTGCCTGGGCGTACGACAGGGACTATGGCTACACCTTC. Protein product: CAWAYDRDYGYTF.